The following is a TCR beta chain sequence with its context. The antigen is undetermined. TCRdb's copy holds only in-frame clones and misses some; the assay was immunoSEQ multiplex PCR. The repertoire holds approximately 1,500,000 clones, with approximately 98% as singletons. Splitting of CD4+ cells produced CD45RA+ naive and CD45RA-negative memory subsets. The entry originates in a study of shared clonotypes between healthy human individuals. Study as a whole: Each donor's CD4 naive and CD4 memory cells filled three plates apiece, CD8 naive two, and CD8 memory one.

Germline V CDR1 and CDR2: SGHKS, YYEKEE (reference sequence). The CDR3 is 13 amino acids. Trimming pared 4 bases from V and 5 bases from J, leaving 12 bases between. The study's findings and limits: Relative to their counterparts shared across all four donors, non-shared clonotypes exhibited diminished generation probabilities.

The sequenced material came from naive CD4+ T cells sorted from blood. Subset: CD45RA+ positively selected. The chain joins TRBV5-5 to TRBJ2-5; unclear D gene. This sequence originates from a man aged 25 to 40 in good health. The CDR3 sequence is CASSIRLGETQYF. The CDR3 region has the DNA TGTGCCAGCAGCATACGATTAGGGGAGACCCAGTACTTC.